The present T cell receptor (beta chain) was sequenced within a study of blood T cell repertoires in COVID-19. Study as a whole: From T cells, B-cell-depleted T cells, or PBMCs came the material, which was cDNA or gDNA.

Using immunoSEQ multiplex PCR, the repertoire was profiled, and TCRdb retains in-frame clones only, with some absent. This table has about 240,000 clones, roughly 80% appearing once. The CDR3 is made up of 15 amino acids. The germline V and J ends were trimmed by 4 bases and 4 bases, with 16 bases remaining between them. Germline V gene sequence: CDR1 SNHLY, CDR2 FYNNEI. The V and J genes are TRBV2 and TRBJ1-2, with a tentative D call TRBD1 (6 bases). The sequencing input was peripheral blood. The sequence came from a woman aged 55-75 years with active or convalescent COVID-19. CDR3 sequence (DNA): TGTGCCAGCAGTGCATTCTTAGACAGGACCTATGGCTACACCTTC. Amino acids: CASSAFLDRTYGYTF.